What follows are 25 T cell receptor beta chains derived from one specimen sequenced in a study of blood T cell repertoires in COVID-19. Assay: immunoSEQ multiplex PCR; the TCRdb copy retains only in-frame clones and omits some. This table holds around 450,000 clones, about nine tenths found once. The sample taken for sequencing was PBMCs or T cells enriched from blood (not recorded which). These receptors were obtained from a woman aged 18-29 years who had recovered from COVID-19.

As regards this clone: Other DNA sequences in this sample translate to the same CDR3. This chain uses TRBV27 with TRBJ1-2, with TRBD1 matching 8 bases. Looked up from germline, CDR1 is MNHEY and CDR2 is SMNVEV (reference sequence). V shed 5 bases, J shed 8 bases, and the junction held 7 bases outside the gene matches. The CDR3 consists of 13 residues. CDR3 protein: CASSPRGLGGYTF. In DNA, the CDR3 is TGTGCCAGCAGTCCCAGGGGGCTGGGGGGCTACACCTTC.

J is TRBJ2-1 and V is TRBV4-1, with 9 nucleotides matching TRBD2. This CDR3 has 17 amino acids. V lost 4 bases, J lost 2 bases, and 9 bases stayed unmatched. Germline assignment: CDR1 MGHRA and CDR2 YSYEKL. In nucleotides, the CDR3 is TGCGCCAGCAGCCCCCACGCGGGGGGGCCTGCCTACAATGAGCAGTTCTTC. This sequence encodes CASSPHAGGPAYNEQFF.

This chain connects TRBV6-1 to TRBJ2-6; D may be TRBD2 (5 bases). This CDR3 spans 16 amino acids. The V and J ends lost 3 bases and 0 bases respectively, with 9 bases between them. Germline V gene sequence: CDR1 MNHNS, CDR2 SASEGT. The CDR3 DNA reads TGTGCCAGCAGTGACGGGGTCTTCTCTGGGGCCAACGTCCTGACTTTC. This codes for CASSDGVFSGANVLTF.

The V and J genes are TRBV19 and TRBJ1-4; 9 positions match TRBD1. CDR1 is LNHDA and CDR2 is SQIVND in the germline V gene (reference sequence). With V trimmed by 5 bases and J by 16 bases, 8 bases remained unmatched. The CDR3 has 12 residues. The CDR3 DNA follows: TGTGCCAGTAGTGCCCGGGACAGGGTAACGTTTTTT. This codes for CASSARDRVTFF.

The count of this clone is one. In DNA, the CDR3 is TGTGCCAGCAGCTTAAGAGGGGGAAGCACCGGGGAGCTGTTTTTT. Residues: CASSLRGGSTGELFF. The chain uses TRBV5-4 and TRBJ2-2; possible D gene TRBD1, 6 bases. CDR3 length equals 15 residues. Trimming removed 2 bases from V and 4 bases from J, with 12 bases in between. The germline V gene has CDR1 SGHNT and CDR2 YYREEE (reference sequence).

This chain links TRBV5-1 with TRBJ1-4; 10 bases map to TRBD1. The CDR3 runs to 18 residues. Per germline, CDR1 SGHRS and CDR2 YFSETQ. Trimming cost V 4 bases and J 0 bases; bases outside gene matches: 9. In DNA, the CDR3 is TGCGCCAGCAGCCCGTTGACAGGGGGCGGGTCAACTAATGAAAAACTGTTTTTT. Protein product: CASSPLTGGGSTNEKLFF.

This clone has only one observation. CDR3 protein: CASSQERIGYTF. The CDR3 DNA reads as TGTGCCAGCAGCCAAGAGCGTATAGGCTACACCTTC. The chain recombines TRBV3-1 (or the pseudogene TRBV3-2) with TRBJ1-2; no firm D call. The germline V and J ends were trimmed by 0 bases and 8 bases, with 7 bases remaining between them. Germline V lookup: CDR1 LGHDT, CDR2 YNNKEL (reference sequence). The CDR3 extends over 12 amino acids.

The chain uses TRBV7-2 and TRBJ2-3; D possibly corresponds to TRBD2 (7 bases). V shed 5 bases and J shed 5 bases, with 14 bases lying between them. The CDR3 is 14 amino acids. Germline loops: CDR1 SGHTA, CDR2 FQGNSA. The CDR3 sequence: CASSPGGAGDTQYF. The CDR3 nucleotides are TGTGCCAGCAGCCCTGGGGGGGCTGGAGATACGCAGTATTTT.

The rearrangement uses TRBV7-2 and TRBJ1-1; 7 bases fit TRBD1. This CDR3 has 13 amino acids. The germline CDR1 and CDR2 sequences are SGHTA and FQGNSA. V lost 3 bases to trimming and J lost 4 bases; unmatched junction nucleotides: 2. The CDR3 coding sequence is TGTGCCAGCAGCTTGACAGGGTTCACTGAAGCTTTCTTT. As protein: CASSLTGFTEAFF.

In the case of this clone: At one of its ends the junction is not consistent with the germline gene, which may arise from a read error. The genes are TRBV5-1 and TRBJ1-2, with no clear D. In germline, CDR1 is SGHRS, CDR2 YFSETQ. CDR3 size: 15 residues. Written as DNA, the CDR3 is TGCGCCAGCAGCTTGGCCGGAGGACCTAACGATGGCTACACCTTC. It specifies CASSLAGGPNDGYTF.

V and J are TRBV23-1 and TRBJ1-1, with 8 nucleotides matching TRBD1. TRBV23-1 belongs to the ORF category, with a function that is uncertain. V shed 3 bases, J shed 3 bases, and the junction held 18 bases outside the gene matches. The CDR3 sequence is 19 residues long. The CDR3 coding sequence is TGCGCCAGCAGTCACTCACTTGACAGGACAGGGCAAAGTTACACTGAAGCTTTCTTT. It codes for CASSHSLDRTGQSYTEAFF.

The chain couples TRBV30 to TRBJ2-1, with D perhaps matching TRBD2 (5 bases). The CDR3 totals 13 residues. Germline assignment: CDR1 GTSNPN and CDR2 SVGIG (reference sequence). V was cut by 0 bases and J by 9 bases, with 12 bases left in between. DNA of the CDR3: TGTGCCTGGAGTGTAGGAGGAACCGGTGAGCAGTTCTTC. This encodes CAWSVGGTGEQFF.

The sample holds a few counts of this clone. The chain recombines TRBV30 with TRBJ1-1, with D possibly matching TRBD1 (5 bases). The germline CDR1 and CDR2 sequences are GTSNPN and SVGIG (reference sequence). The CDR3 extends over 12 amino acids. With 5 bases removed from V and 6 bases from J, the gap between germline ends came to 13 bases. The CDR3 bases are TGTGCCTGGTCGCAGGGTTCGGCTGAAGCTTTCTTT. It encodes CAWSQGSAEAFF.

V and J are TRBV29-1 and TRBJ1-1; D not certain. V lost 0 bases to trimming and J lost 1 base, with 6 bases between them. CDR1 and CDR2 from the germline V gene are SQVTM and ANQGSEA. This CDR3 is built from 13 residues. CDR3 residues: CSVEESRNTEAFF. The CDR3 DNA follows: TGCAGCGTTGAAGAATCCAGGAACACTGAAGCTTTCTTT.

The chain carries TRBV18 and TRBJ1-4; 9 bases line up with TRBD1. V lost 3 bases to trimming and J lost 8 bases; unmatched junction nucleotides: 7. This CDR3 has 15 residues. The V gene's germline CDR1 is KGHSH and CDR2 LQKENI. The CDR3 DNA is TGTGCCAGCTCACCGGACAGGGGAACTCGGGAAAAACTGTTTTTT. It is translated as CASSPDRGTREKLFF.

This rearrangement joins TRBV7-2 to TRBJ1-6; D is unresolved. Trimming left V 7 bases short and J 6 bases short, with 13 bases between. This CDR3 region has 14 residues. Germline CDR1 SGHTA, CDR2 FQGNSA. The CDR3 coding sequence is TGTGCCAGCACCCCACAAGGCGGTAATTCACCCCTCCACTTT. It yields the protein CASTPQGGNSPLHF.

The chain has TRBV6-5 and TRBJ1-6, with 11 bases matching TRBD1. Trimming cost V 0 bases and J 13 bases; bases outside gene matches: 2. The CDR3 totals 14 residues. Germline V gene lookup returns CDR1 MNHEY and CDR2 SVGAGI. CDR3 coding DNA: TGTGCCAGCAGTTACTCTGGACAGGGGGCCCCCCTCCACTTT. Protein sequence: CASSYSGQGAPLHF.

The rearrangement joins TRBV14 to TRBJ2-2; TRBD2 might be the D (6 bases). Germline V gives CDR1 SGHDN, CDR2 FVKESK. V lost 4 bases, J lost 3 bases, and 9 bases lay in between. The CDR3 extends over 14 amino acids. This chain's CDR3 is CASSRLGYTGELFF. CDR3 DNA: TGTGCCAGCAGCCGACTAGGTTACACCGGGGAGCTGTTTTTT.

The chain has TRBV5-4 and TRBJ2-3; TRBD1 matches at 9 bases. There are 12 residues in the CDR3. From germline, CDR1 is SGHNT and CDR2 YYREEE (reference sequence). Unmatched junction bases numbered 2, after V lost 3 bases and J lost 9 bases. In DNA form, the CDR3 reads TGTGCCAGCAGCTGGGACAGGGTAACGCAGTATTTT. This sequence encodes CASSWDRVTQYF.

This clone was seen only a few times. The chain carries TRBV4-2 and TRBJ2-7; 8 nucleotides agree with TRBD2. Germline-derived CDR1 and CDR2 are LGHNA and YNFKEQ. J lost 3 bases, V lost 1 base, and 2 bases had no gene match. The CDR3 has 14 residues. Here the CDR3 DNA reads TGTGCCAGCAGCCAAGGGCTAGCGGGCTACGAGCAGTACTTC. This sequence encodes CASSQGLAGYEQYF.

A note on this clone: Germline is not matched at one junction end, which may reflect a read error. The V gene is TRBV29-1, the J gene TRBJ2-5; possibly TRBD1 for D (5 bases). CDR1 and CDR2 from the germline V gene are SQVTM and ANQGSEA. The CDR3 contains 13 residues. DNA for the CDR3: TGCAGCGTTGGGGGCTTTGGTCTCGAGAAAGATCACTTC. It yields the protein CSVGGFGLEKDHF.

The chain has TRBV25-1 and TRBJ2-2; D remains unclear. V gave up 8 bases and J gave up 6 bases, with 13 bases separating them. This CDR3 is built from 13 residues. Germline CDR1 and CDR2: MGHDK and SYGVNS. The CDR3: CASDPPGSGELFF. The CDR3 DNA reads as TGTGCCAGCGACCCCCCAGGATCCGGGGAGCTGTTTTTT.

The genes are TRBV12-5 and TRBJ2-3; TRBD2 agrees at 7 bases. CDR1 LGHNT and CDR2 FRNRAP come from the germline V gene. Germline trimming cut 5 bases from V and 2 bases from J; bases unmatched to any gene: 4. This CDR3 is built from 14 residues. Here the CDR3 reads CASGTSGVTDTQYF. CDR3 bases: TGTGCTAGTGGTACCAGCGGGGTCACAGATACGCAGTATTTT.

This chain connects TRBV18 to TRBJ1-1; TRBD1 might be the D (6 bases). V was shortened by 6 bases and J by 4 bases, with 21 bases between the two germline ends. Germline V gene lookup returns CDR1 KGHSH and CDR2 LQKENI. The length of the CDR3 is 16 residues. CDR3 in amino acids: CASSPRPQGLGTEAFF. CDR3 in DNA: TGTGCCAGCTCCCCCCGGCCCCAGGGGTTGGGCACTGAAGCTTTCTTT.

V usage is TRBV7-3 and J usage is TRBJ2-4, with D perhaps matching TRBD1 (6 bases). The germline gives CDR1 SGHTA, CDR2 FQGTGA. CDR3 size: 18 residues. V lost 5 bases and J 0 bases, leaving 20 bases between the germline ends. DNA for the CDR3: TGTGCCAGCAGCCCCATCCCGGGACACCCACTAGCCAAAAACATTCAGTACTTC. Its translation is CASSPIPGHPLAKNIQYF.